The present T cell receptor beta chain was sequenced within a study of vaccination effects on CD4 cells after COVID-19. The protocol was immunoSEQ multiplex PCR, while the TCRdb copy is restricted to in-frame clones and leaves out a portion. The profile shows tens of thousands of clones, 78% of them singletons. Trimming cost V 5 bases and J 0 bases, with 8 bases left between them. The CDR3 is 13 residues long. Germline values: CDR1 SQVTM, CDR2 ANQGSEA. Regarding this clone: Its target is not known.

Viral peptide pool expansion of antigen-specific CD4+ T cells preceded sequencing in the ViraFEST assay. Researchers isolated CD4+ T cells once 9 to 11 days of culture had elapsed. Prior SARS-CoV-2 infection was absent in the vaccine recipients, as shown by negative nucleocapsid antibodies. This clonotype was sampled from a human donor who received a COVID-19 vaccine. The gene calls are TRBV29-1 and TRBJ1-5, with D possibly TRBD1 on 5 matching bases. The source material was CD4+ T cells from PBMCs cultured with SARS-CoV-2 spike peptides, sampled before COVID-19 vaccination. The CDR3 sequence: CSVQTDSNQPQHF. CDR3 sequence (DNA): TGCAGCGTTCAGACAGATAGCAATCAGCCCCAGCATTTT.